Presented here are 3 T cell receptor beta chains from one specimen sequenced in a study of T cells in Graves' hyperthyroidism and ophthalmopathy. Amplification yielded TCR beta CDR3 regions, with RNA transcripts as the source. The primer set for the first-round RT-PCR of the TCR CDR3 was HTBI. MiXCR, run by TCRdb on the multiplex PCR reads, gives a single entry per CDR3 protein. The table has 350,000 or so distinct CDR3 sequences, around a sixth seen once. Sequencing was done on a sample of blood. Receptor source: a woman aged 45-60 years with Graves' hyperthyroidism.

The V and J genes are TRBV11-2 and TRBJ2-7; D is uncertain. With 4 bases removed from V and 6 bases from J, the gap between germline ends came to 16 bases. This CDR3 is built from 14 residues. The V gene's germline CDR1 is SGHAT and CDR2 FQNNGV. The CDR3 DNA is TGTGCCAGCAGCTCCGGCCTCCTGGGCGTCGAGCAGTACTTC. Amino acid sequence: CASSSGLLGVEQYF.

The CDR3: CASSLPAGVETQYF. CDR3 bases: TGCGCCAGCAGCTTGCCAGCGGGAGTTGAGACCCAGTACTTC. J is TRBJ2-5 and V is TRBV5-1; TRBD2 matches 8 bases. V lost 1 base, J lost 5 bases, and 4 bases stayed unmatched. The CDR3 runs to 14 residues. Germline-derived CDR1 and CDR2 are SGHRS and YFSETQ.

This clonotype was seen ten or more times. The rearrangement joins TRBV2 to TRBJ1-5, with D possibly being TRBD1 (5 bases). The CDR3 consists of 17 residues. V shed 0 bases and J shed 10 bases, with 22 bases lying between them. CDR1 and CDR2 (germline): SNHLY, FYNNEI. Written as DNA, the CDR3 is TGTGCCAGCAGTGAAGCTCTCGGACACGCCTCCCCAAGACCCCAGCATTTT. It is translated as CASSEALGHASPRPQHF. Using reference TRBV2 and TRBJ1-5 for the parts outside the CDR3, the full variable domain is EPEVTQTPSHQVTQMGQEVILRCVPISNHLYFYWYRQILGQKVEFLVSFYNNEISEKSEIFDDQFSVERPDGSNFTLKIRSTKLEDSAMYFCASSEALGHASPRPQHFGDGTRLSIL.